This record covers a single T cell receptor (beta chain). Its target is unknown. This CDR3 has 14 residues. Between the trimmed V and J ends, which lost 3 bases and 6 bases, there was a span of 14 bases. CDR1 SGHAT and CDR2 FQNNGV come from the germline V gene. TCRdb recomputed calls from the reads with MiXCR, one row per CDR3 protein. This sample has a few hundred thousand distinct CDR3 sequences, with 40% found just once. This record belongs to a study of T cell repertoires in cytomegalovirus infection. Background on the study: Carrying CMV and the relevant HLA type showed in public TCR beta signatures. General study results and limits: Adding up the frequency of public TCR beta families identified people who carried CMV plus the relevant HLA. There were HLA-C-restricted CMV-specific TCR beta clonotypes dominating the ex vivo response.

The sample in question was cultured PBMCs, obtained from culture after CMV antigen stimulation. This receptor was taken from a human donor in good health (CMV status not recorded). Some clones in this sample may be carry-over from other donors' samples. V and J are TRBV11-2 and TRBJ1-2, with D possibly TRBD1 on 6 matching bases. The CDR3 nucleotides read TGTGCCAGCAGCTTTATCTGGGGGCGGGATGGCTACACCTTC. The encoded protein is CASSFIWGRDGYTF.